These 4 T cell receptor beta chains share one sample of origin, sequenced in a study of cytomegalovirus exposure and HLA in healthy donors. With 60 Vbeta and 13 Jbeta primers, the PCR was carried out. The table came from immunoSEQ multiplex PCR; TCRdb's copy has only in-frame clones and leaves some out. The sample carries approximately 110,000 clones, over 60% recorded once. The specimen sequenced was PBMCs. The source is a woman aged 25 to 45 in good health and CMV-seronegative.

The chain recombines TRBV28 with TRBJ1-1, with D maybe TRBD1 (6 bases). V was shortened by 9 bases and J by 1 base, with 12 bases between the two germline ends. Germline loops: CDR1 MDHEN, CDR2 SYDVKM. The CDR3 spans 13 residues. CDR3 sequence: CASLSTGNTEAFF. Here the CDR3 DNA reads TGTGCCAGTCTATCGACAGGGAACACTGAAGCTTTCTTT.

The chain carries TRBV28 and TRBJ2-7, with 9 nucleotides matching TRBD1. J gave up 4 bases and V 5 bases, and 6 bases lay outside the gene matches. This CDR3 is built from 14 residues. CDR1 and CDR2 from the germline V gene are MDHEN and SYDVKM. The CDR3 sequence: CASSTTGGTYEQYF. DNA for the CDR3: TGTGCCAGCAGTACTACAGGGGGCACGTACGAGCAGTACTTC.

V gene TRBV7-9 combines with J gene TRBJ2-3; 8 bases agree with TRBD1. V gave up 1 base and J gave up 6 bases; unmatched junction bases: 3. The CDR3 contains 14 residues. Germline V gene sequence: CDR1 SEHNR, CDR2 FQNEAQ (reference sequence). For the CDR3, the DNA is TGTGCCAGCAGCTTAGGCCAGGGGGCCGATACGCAGTATTTT. It specifies CASSLGQGADTQYF.

J is TRBJ1-2 and V is TRBV10-3; a weak D match, TRBD1 (6 bases). Germline values: CDR1 ENHRY, CDR2 SYGVKD. Between the trimmed V and J ends, which lost 7 bases and 8 bases, there was a span of 20 bases. CDR3 size: 14 residues. CDR3 region: CAIKRSGQSEGYTF. For the CDR3, the DNA is TGTGCCATCAAAAGATCAGGACAGAGCGAAGGCTACACCTTC.